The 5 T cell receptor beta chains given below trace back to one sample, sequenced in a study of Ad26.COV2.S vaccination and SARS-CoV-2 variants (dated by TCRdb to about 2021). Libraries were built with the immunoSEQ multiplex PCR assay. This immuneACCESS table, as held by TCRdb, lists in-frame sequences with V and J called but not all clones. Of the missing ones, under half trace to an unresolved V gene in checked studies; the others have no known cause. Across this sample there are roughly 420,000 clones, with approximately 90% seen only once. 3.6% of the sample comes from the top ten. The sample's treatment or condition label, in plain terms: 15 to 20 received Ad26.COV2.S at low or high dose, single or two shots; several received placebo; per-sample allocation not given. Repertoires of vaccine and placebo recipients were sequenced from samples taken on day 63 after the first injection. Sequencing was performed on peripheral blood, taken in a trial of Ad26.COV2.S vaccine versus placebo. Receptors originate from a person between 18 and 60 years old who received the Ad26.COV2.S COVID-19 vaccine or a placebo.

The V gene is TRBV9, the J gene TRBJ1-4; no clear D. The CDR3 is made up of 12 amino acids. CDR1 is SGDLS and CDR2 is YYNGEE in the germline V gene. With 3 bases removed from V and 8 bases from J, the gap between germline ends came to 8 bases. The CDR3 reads CASSESGEKLFF. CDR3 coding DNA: TGTGCCAGCAGCGAGAGCGGGGAAAAACTGTTTTTT.

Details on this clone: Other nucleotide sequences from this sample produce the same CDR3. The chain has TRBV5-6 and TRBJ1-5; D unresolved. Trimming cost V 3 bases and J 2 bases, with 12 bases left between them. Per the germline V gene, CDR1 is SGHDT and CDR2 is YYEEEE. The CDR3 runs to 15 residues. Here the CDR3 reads CASSSGPVGNQPQHF. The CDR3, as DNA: TGTGCCAGCAGCTCTGGACCCGTCGGCAATCAGCCCCAGCATTTT.

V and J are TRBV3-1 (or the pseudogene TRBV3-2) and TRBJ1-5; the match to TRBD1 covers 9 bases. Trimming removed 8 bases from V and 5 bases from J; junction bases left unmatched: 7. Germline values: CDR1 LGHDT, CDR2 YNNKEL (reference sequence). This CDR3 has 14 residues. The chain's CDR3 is CASSGQGKDQPQHF. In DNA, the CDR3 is TGTGCCAGCTCGGGACAGGGAAAGGATCAGCCCCAGCATTTT.

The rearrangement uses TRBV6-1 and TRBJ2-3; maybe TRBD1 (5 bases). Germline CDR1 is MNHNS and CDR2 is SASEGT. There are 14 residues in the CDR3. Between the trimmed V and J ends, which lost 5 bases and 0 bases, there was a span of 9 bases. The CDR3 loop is CASSSGSSTDTQYF. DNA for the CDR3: TGTGCCAGCAGTTCAGGGTCCAGCACAGATACGCAGTATTTT.

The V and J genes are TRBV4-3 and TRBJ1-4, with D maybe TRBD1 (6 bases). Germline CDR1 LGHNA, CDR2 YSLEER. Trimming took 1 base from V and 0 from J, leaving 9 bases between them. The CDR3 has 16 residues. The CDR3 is CASSQGTASTNEKLFF. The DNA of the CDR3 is TGCGCCAGCAGCCAAGGGACAGCCTCAACTAATGAAAAACTGTTTTTT.